This TCR beta chain is from a study of blood T cell repertoires in COVID-19. Study details: Spain, Italy and the United States supplied samples that represented acute and convalescent COVID-19.

V was trimmed by 5 bases and J by 5 bases, leaving 21 bases between them. This CDR3 is 16 amino acids long. Germline CDR1 and CDR2: SGHVS and FQNEAQ. Original handling: Counts of nucleated cells, estimated from reference gene primer amplification, were obtained. Measured with immunoSEQ multiplex PCR; TCRdb has only the in-frame clones, and not every one. That table supplies the V and J calls and clone size; D and trimming were determined from the DNA. The sample has around 130,000 clones, 70% to 90% seen once; the top ten hold about 2.1%. The chain links TRBV7-8 to TRBJ1-2; D is unclear. The receptor was isolated from an older man with active COVID-19. Source material: peripheral blood. The CDR3 DNA is TGTGCCAGCAGCGCAAAATTCGCGGCTGACGCTTATGGCTACACCTTC. As protein: CASSAKFAADAYGYTF.